A selection of T cell receptor beta chains follows, all from one sample in a study of cytomegalovirus exposure and HLA in healthy donors. The protocol was immunoSEQ multiplex PCR, while the TCRdb copy is restricted to in-frame clones and leaves out a portion. Of over 100,000 clones listed, around three quarters are singletons. Sequenced: PBMCs. The source is a woman aged 25 to 39 in good health and CMV-seronegative. The CDR3 runs from the conserved cysteine through the conserved F or W. Each record gives: clone size, V gene, J gene, D gene, CDR3 DNA, CDR3 protein. D genes are given only for firm matches. Rows give clone size only sometimes, using once, few, many, or a class for an expanded clone.

abundance: once; v_gene: TRBV9; j_gene: TRBJ1-2; d_gene: TRBD1; CDR3nt: TGTGCCAGCAGCGTAGCCAGGACAGGGGACTATGGCTACACCTTC; CDR3aa: CASSVARTGDYGYTF
abundance: -; v_gene: TRBV15; j_gene: TRBJ2-7; d_gene: TRBD2; CDR3nt: TGTGCCACCAGCCAGATTAGCGGGGGGATATACGAGCAGTACTTC; CDR3aa: CATSQISGGIYEQYF
abundance: -; v_gene: TRBV2; j_gene: TRBJ1-2; d_gene: TRBD1; CDR3nt: TGTGCCAGCAGTCGACAGGGGGCTTGGGGAAACTACACCTTC; CDR3aa: CASSRQGAWGNYTF
abundance: few; v_gene: TRBV9; j_gene: TRBJ1-3; d_gene: TRBD1; CDR3nt: TGTGCCAGCAGCGTTCGGGACAGCAGAAAGTCTGGAAACACCATATATTTT; CDR3aa: CASSVRDSRKSGNTIYF
abundance: -; v_gene: TRBV7-9; j_gene: TRBJ1-1; d_gene: TRBD1; CDR3nt: TGTGCCAGCAGCTGGGGACAGGCGAACACTGAAGCTTTCTTT; CDR3aa: CASSWGQANTEAFF
abundance: few; v_gene: TRBV7-3; j_gene: TRBJ2-2; d_gene: TRBD1; CDR3nt: TGTGCCAGCAGCTTAATGTCGACAGGGCCCGGGGAGCTGTTTTTT; CDR3aa: CASSLMSTGPGELFF
abundance: -; v_gene: TRBV11-2; j_gene: TRBJ1-3; d_gene: -; CDR3nt: TGTGCCAGCAGCTTCAGTTACTCTGGAAACACCATATATTTT; CDR3aa: CASSFSYSGNTIYF
abundance: -; v_gene: TRBV7-3; j_gene: TRBJ1-6; d_gene: -; CDR3nt: TGTGCCAGCAGCAGAGCCCCCCCAGGGGAGGGGTCACCCCTCCACTTT; CDR3aa: CASSRAPPGEGSPLHF
abundance: -; v_gene: TRBV18; j_gene: TRBJ1-1; d_gene: -; CDR3nt: TGTGCCAGCTCACAGTATAAGGGGGAGATCAACACTGAAGCTTTCTTT; CDR3aa: CASSQYKGEINTEAFF
abundance: -; v_gene: TRBV5-1; j_gene: TRBJ1-1; d_gene: -; CDR3nt: TGCGCCAGCACCTCGGGGGGGACAATGAACACTGAAGCTTTCTTT; CDR3aa: CASTSGGTMNTEAFF
abundance: few; v_gene: TRBV27; j_gene: TRBJ1-6; d_gene: TRBD1; CDR3nt: TGTGCCAGCAGTCGAAAAGTGGGACAGGCAGCAAATTCACCCCTCCACTTT; CDR3aa: CASSRKVGQAANSPLHF
abundance: -; v_gene: TRBV2; j_gene: TRBJ1-2; d_gene: TRBD1; CDR3nt: TGTGCCAGCAGTGAATATCAGGGGGCTGGTGGCTACACCTTC; CDR3aa: CASSEYQGAGGYTF
abundance: -; v_gene: TRBV4-2; j_gene: TRBJ1-1; d_gene: TRBD1; CDR3nt: TGTGCCAGCAGCCACGACAGGGGGAAAGCTTTCTTT; CDR3aa: CASSHDRGKAFF
abundance: -; v_gene: TRBV10-1; j_gene: TRBJ1-6; d_gene: -; CDR3nt: TGCGCCAGCAGTGAGAGAAACAGGCCCTCCATTTCACCCCTCCACTTT; CDR3aa: CASSERNRPSISPLHF
abundance: -; v_gene: TRBV6-4; j_gene: TRBJ1-6; d_gene: -; CDR3nt: TGTGCCAGCAGTGCGGGGGATAATTCACCCCTCCACTTT; CDR3aa: CASSAGDNSPLHF
abundance: -; v_gene: TRBV30; j_gene: TRBJ1-2; d_gene: TRBD1; CDR3nt: TGTGCCTGGAGCCTGGACAGGGCGTATGGCTACACCTTC; CDR3aa: CAWSLDRAYGYTF
abundance: -; v_gene: TRBV6-1; j_gene: TRBJ1-3; d_gene: -; CDR3nt: TGTGCCAGCAGCGCGGGGTTCTCTGGAAACACCATATATTTT; CDR3aa: CASSAGFSGNTIYF
abundance: few; v_gene: TRBV14; j_gene: TRBJ1-2; d_gene: -; CDR3nt: TGTGCCAGCAGCCACCCCGCTGACCCGGGTTCCGAGCGAGGCTACACCTTC; CDR3aa: CASSHPADPGSERGYTF
abundance: -; v_gene: TRBV15; j_gene: TRBJ1-2; d_gene: -; CDR3nt: TGTGCCACCAGCCGAGTACAGGGAAGGAGCTACACCTTC; CDR3aa: CATSRVQGRSYTF
abundance: -; v_gene: TRBV7-9; j_gene: TRBJ1-1; d_gene: -; CDR3nt: TGTTCCAGCAGCCCACGGGGTAGTGAAGCTTTCTTT; CDR3aa: CSSSPRGSEAFF
abundance: few; v_gene: TRBV14; j_gene: TRBJ1-2; d_gene: -; CDR3nt: TGTGCCAGCAGCCATGGGTTCAGGGCATCGTTTAACTATGGCTACACCTTC; CDR3aa: CASSHGFRASFNYGYTF
abundance: -; v_gene: TRBV18; j_gene: TRBJ2-7; d_gene: TRBD1; CDR3nt: TGTGCCAGCTCACCCGGGACAGGGCCCTACGAGCAGTACTTC; CDR3aa: CASSPGTGPYEQYF
abundance: -; v_gene: TRBV7-6; j_gene: TRBJ1-1; d_gene: TRBD1; CDR3nt: TGTGCCAGCAGCTTATTTCCCACCGGGACAGGGGGCGAAGCTTTCTTT; CDR3aa: CASSLFPTGTGGEAFF
abundance: -; v_gene: TRBV5-1; j_gene: TRBJ2-3; d_gene: TRBD1; CDR3nt: TGCGCCAGCAGCGTTCCCGGGACAGGGGCCACAGATACGCAGTATTTT; CDR3aa: CASSVPGTGATDTQYF
abundance: -; v_gene: TRBV29-1; j_gene: TRBJ2-3; d_gene: -; CDR3nt: TGCAGCGTTGTCGGTATAGACATTAAGTCCCCAGATACGCAGTATTTT; CDR3aa: CSVVGIDIKSPDTQYF
abundance: -; v_gene: TRBV7-9; j_gene: TRBJ2-1; d_gene: TRBD1; CDR3nt: TGTGCCAGCAGCTTAATTGGGACAGGGGCCAATGAGCAGTTCTTC; CDR3aa: CASSLIGTGANEQFF
abundance: -; v_gene: TRBV5-3; j_gene: TRBJ1-4; d_gene: -; CDR3nt: TGTGCCAACCACGAGGAAAAACTGTTTTTT; CDR3aa: CANHEEKLFF
abundance: few; v_gene: TRBV30; j_gene: TRBJ1-1; d_gene: -; CDR3nt: TGTGCCTGGAGAATAGACATGAACACTGAAGCTTTCTTT; CDR3aa: CAWRIDMNTEAFF
abundance: -; v_gene: TRBV7-9; j_gene: TRBJ1-2; d_gene: TRBD1; CDR3nt: TGTGCCAGCAGCTTAATCACAGGGGTAGGGGGCTACACCTTC; CDR3aa: CASSLITGVGGYTF
abundance: few; v_gene: TRBV15; j_gene: TRBJ2-5; d_gene: TRBD2; CDR3nt: TGTGCCACTAAACTAGCGGGAGGGGAGACCCAGTACTTC; CDR3aa: CATKLAGGETQYF
abundance: -; v_gene: TRBV7-2; j_gene: TRBJ2-3; d_gene: -; CDR3nt: TGTGCCAGCAGCTCCCCCCGGGGCGGGGGCAGCACAGATACGCAGTATTTT; CDR3aa: CASSSPRGGGSTDTQYF
abundance: -; v_gene: TRBV30; j_gene: TRBJ1-2; d_gene: -; CDR3nt: TGTGCCTGGAGTGTGTTTACAGGATCCGGCTACCCCTTC; CDR3aa: CAWSVFTGSGYPF
abundance: -; v_gene: TRBV11-2; j_gene: TRBJ2-7; d_gene: -; CDR3nt: TGTGCCAGCAGCCTTATTAGAGGGCGAAAAAACGAGCAGTACTTC; CDR3aa: CASSLIRGRKNEQYF
abundance: -; v_gene: TRBV6-5; j_gene: TRBJ1-4; d_gene: -; CDR3nt: TGTGCCAGCAGTTACGACAGATTTCGTGAAAAACTGTTTTTT; CDR3aa: CASSYDRFREKLFF
abundance: -; v_gene: TRBV5-1; j_gene: TRBJ2-7; d_gene: TRBD1; CDR3nt: TGCGCCAGCAGCTGGACCTTTTCGGGACAGGGGAACTCCTACGAGCAGTACTTC; CDR3aa: CASSWTFSGQGNSYEQYF
abundance: few; v_gene: TRBV23-1; j_gene: TRBJ1-1; d_gene: -; CDR3nt: TGCGCCAGCAGTCCCTTCGATAGAGTCGGGTTAACTGAAGCTTTCTTT; CDR3aa: CASSPFDRVGLTEAFF
abundance: -; v_gene: TRBV27; j_gene: TRBJ2-7; d_gene: TRBD1; CDR3nt: TGTGCCAGCAGTCCGGGGGACAGGGTGGCGTCCTACGAGCAGTACTTC; CDR3aa: CASSPGDRVASYEQYF
abundance: -; v_gene: TRBV4-1; j_gene: TRBJ1-2; d_gene: TRBD1; CDR3nt: TGCGCCAGCAGCCAAGAATGGTTGACAGGGGATGGCTACACCTTC; CDR3aa: CASSQEWLTGDGYTF
abundance: -; v_gene: TRBV7-2; j_gene: TRBJ1-1; d_gene: -; CDR3nt: TGTGCCAGCAGCCTTTCTTTAGAGGCTTTCTTT; CDR3aa: CASSLSLEAFF
abundance: few; v_gene: TRBV12-5; j_gene: TRBJ1-1; d_gene: -; CDR3nt: TGTGCTAGTGGTTCTCCGGTGACAGGTCGGGGGAACACTGAAGCTTTCTTT; CDR3aa: CASGSPVTGRGNTEAFF
abundance: -; v_gene: TRBV6-5; j_gene: TRBJ1-1; d_gene: -; CDR3nt: TGTGCCAGCAGTTACTCGAGCCGGGGGGTTGACACTGAAGCTTTCTTT; CDR3aa: CASSYSSRGVDTEAFF
abundance: once; v_gene: TRBV10-1; j_gene: TRBJ2-3; d_gene: TRBD2; CDR3nt: TGCGCCAGCAGTGAGTCTCTAGCGGGAGGATCCACAGATACGCAGTATTTT; CDR3aa: CASSESLAGGSTDTQYF
abundance: few; v_gene: TRBV30; j_gene: TRBJ1-1; d_gene: -; CDR3nt: TGTGCCTGGGGGTGGGGCATCGGCACTGAAGCTTTCTTT; CDR3aa: CAWGWGIGTEAFF
abundance: -; v_gene: TRBV6-1; j_gene: TRBJ2-7; d_gene: TRBD1; CDR3nt: TGTGCCAGCAGTGATAGTGGGACAGCCCCCTACGAGCAGTACTTC; CDR3aa: CASSDSGTAPYEQYF
abundance: -; v_gene: TRBV28; j_gene: TRBJ2-1; d_gene: -; CDR3nt: TGTGCCAGCACCATCAACATTGGCCCCTCCTACAATGAGCAGTTCTTC; CDR3aa: CASTINIGPSYNEQFF
abundance: -; v_gene: TRBV19; j_gene: TRBJ2-5; d_gene: TRBD2; CDR3nt: TGTGCCAGTAGTTCGGGGACTAGCGGGAGTTGGGAGACCCAGTACTTC; CDR3aa: CASSSGTSGSWETQYF
abundance: few; v_gene: TRBV7-9; j_gene: TRBJ1-6; d_gene: -; CDR3nt: TGTGCCAGCAGAGGGAGTGACTTTAATTCACCCCTCCACTTT; CDR3aa: CASRGSDFNSPLHF
abundance: once; v_gene: TRBV28; j_gene: TRBJ1-1; d_gene: -; CDR3nt: TGTGCCAGCAGTCCTGGGCGGGGGACCACTGAAGCTTTCTTT; CDR3aa: CASSPGRGTTEAFF
abundance: -; v_gene: TRBV7-8; j_gene: TRBJ2-1; d_gene: TRBD2; CDR3nt: TGTGCCAGCAGCTTAGGAGGGCGCGGGGGGGTTATGAATGAGCAGTTCTTC; CDR3aa: CASSLGGRGGVMNEQFF
abundance: -; v_gene: TRBV13; j_gene: TRBJ2-3; d_gene: -; CDR3nt: TGTGCCAGCAGCCCCCGAAGAGGCACAGATACGCAGTATTTT; CDR3aa: CASSPRRGTDTQYF
abundance: -; v_gene: TRBV12-1; j_gene: TRBJ2-7; d_gene: -; CDR3nt: TGTGCCAGCTGCTTACGGGTGTTGGAGCAGTACTTC; CDR3aa: CASCLRVLEQYF
abundance: -; v_gene: TRBV5-6; j_gene: TRBJ1-3; d_gene: TRBD1; CDR3nt: TGTGCCAGCAGCTTGGACGGACAGGCGCCTGGAAACACCATATATTTT; CDR3aa: CASSLDGQAPGNTIYF